The rows below give T cell receptor beta chains drawn from one sample of a study of blood T cell repertoires in COVID-19. Sequencing used immunoSEQ multiplex PCR; TCRdb keeps in-frame clones, though not all of them. The data contain around 250,000 clones, approximately 87% of them singletons. The sequencing input was peripheral blood. These receptors all stem from a man between 60 and 75 years old with acute or convalescent COVID-19. The CDR3 runs from the conserved cysteine through the conserved F or W. D genes are given only for firm matches.

d_call: .
j_call: TRBJ2-7
v_call: TRBV4-1
cdr3_aa: CASSQELREFDEQYF
cdr3_nt: TGCGCCAGCAGCCAAGAATTACGGGAGTTTGACGAGCAGTACTTC

d_call: .
j_call: TRBJ2-1
v_call: TRBV7-3
cdr3_aa: CASSLESLGSSYNEQFF
cdr3_nt: TGTGCCAGCAGCTTAGAATCATTGGGGAGCTCCTACAATGAGCAGTTCTTC

d_call: TRBD1
j_call: TRBJ1-1
v_call: TRBV30
cdr3_aa: CAWNPDRDYTEAFF
cdr3_nt: TGTGCCTGGAATCCCGACAGGGACTACACTGAAGCTTTCTTT

d_call: TRBD2
j_call: TRBJ2-4
v_call: TRBV6-4
cdr3_aa: CASSDASGSSIQYF
cdr3_nt: TGTGCCAGCAGTGACGCTAGCGGGAGTTCCATTCAGTACTTC

d_call: .
j_call: TRBJ2-1
v_call: TRBV4-2
cdr3_aa: CASSQVEATRDEQFF
cdr3_nt: TGTGCCAGCAGCCAAGTCGAGGCCACTAGGGATGAGCAGTTCTTC

d_call: TRBD1
j_call: TRBJ1-4
v_call: TRBV24-1
cdr3_aa: CATQGNNEKLFF
cdr3_nt: TGTGCCACACAGGGGAATAATGAAAAACTGTTTTTT

d_call: TRBD1
j_call: TRBJ1-2
v_call: TRBV9
cdr3_aa: CASSVSPGTGFFTF
cdr3_nt: TGTGCCAGCAGCGTCAGTCCCGGGACAGGGTTTTTCACCTTC

d_call: .
j_call: TRBJ2-4
v_call: TRBV3-1/TRBV3-2
cdr3_aa: CASSPDSQNIQYF
cdr3_nt: TGTGCCAGCAGCCCGGACAGCCAAAACATTCAGTACTTC

d_call: TRBD1
j_call: TRBJ2-2
v_call: TRBV9
cdr3_aa: CASSVGQGTNTGELFF
cdr3_nt: TGTGCCAGCAGCGTTGGACAGGGGACGAACACCGGGGAGCTGTTTTTT

d_call: .
j_call: TRBJ2-3
v_call: TRBV6-5
cdr3_aa: CASSPYLPRTDTQYF
cdr3_nt: TGTGCCAGCAGTCCCTACCTGCCCCGCACAGATACGCAGTATTTT